One and the same sample provided the 17 T cell receptor beta chains below, sequenced in a study of blood T cell repertoires in COVID-19. Using immunoSEQ multiplex PCR, the repertoire was profiled, and TCRdb retains in-frame clones only, with some absent. The table includes around 70,000 clones, approximately 80% detected once. Sequenced: peripheral blood. These receptor sequences come from a woman over 75 with active or convalescent COVID-19.

The genes are TRBV19 and TRBJ2-1; perhaps TRBD2 as D (5 bases). V dropped 5 bases and J dropped 0 bases, with 14 bases sitting between them. CDR1 is LNHDA and CDR2 is SQIVND in the germline V gene (reference sequence). This CDR3 has 16 amino acids. The CDR3 nucleotides are TGTGCCAGTAGTGTGGGAGCAGAGCTCTCCTACAATGAGCAGTTCTTC. This encodes CASSVGAELSYNEQFF.

This chain joins TRBV18 and TRBJ1-5; 10 bases fit TRBD1. V lost 3 bases and J lost 2; bases outside the gene matches: 4. This CDR3 spans 16 amino acids. CDR1 and CDR2 from the germline V gene are KGHSH and LQKENI. The DNA of the CDR3 is TGTGCCAGCTCACCCGACAGGGGGCAGGGCAATCAGCCCCAGCATTTT. Protein: CASSPDRGQGNQPQHF.

The chain is built from TRBV6-5 and TRBJ1-4, with 10 nucleotides matching TRBD1. CDR1 is MNHEY and CDR2 is SVGAGI in the germline V gene. V lost 6 bases and J lost 8; bases outside the gene matches: 6. The CDR3 has 14 residues. CDR3 in amino acids: CASSRSTGGEKLFF. DNA of the CDR3: TGTGCCAGCAGCCGATCGACAGGGGGCGAAAAACTGTTTTTT.

The V and J genes are TRBV15 and TRBJ1-4, with D uncertain. Germline CDR1 LNHNV, CDR2 YYDKDF (reference sequence). V shed 1 base and J shed 8 bases, with 5 bases lying between them. The CDR3 contains 12 residues. The CDR3 spells CATSRVVEKLFF. CDR3 bases: TGTGCCACCAGCAGAGTCGTCGAAAAACTGTTTTTT.

The chain joins TRBV5-1 to TRBJ1-1, with 8 bases identical to TRBD1. The germline V gene has CDR1 SGHRS and CDR2 YFSETQ. This CDR3 spans 14 amino acids. After removal of 4 bases from V and 6 bases from J, the junction contained 8 bases not matched to a gene. CDR3 sequence reads: CASSEGQGWAEAFF. CDR3 nucleotide sequence: TGCGCCAGCAGCGAAGGACAGGGTTGGGCTGAAGCTTTCTTT.

A single count supports this clone. The chain has TRBV4-3 and TRBJ2-1; TRBD2 matches 8 bases. CDR1 and CDR2 (germline): LGHNA, YSLEER. The ends lost 4 bases at V and 5 bases at J; junction bases unmatched: 10. CDR3 length equals 16 residues. The CDR3 nucleotides are TGCGCCAGCAGCCGGGGAGCCGGGACTAGAAACAATGAGCAGTTCTTC. Translated: CASSRGAGTRNNEQFF.

This clone showed up just a few times. The sample has other DNA sequences that encode this CDR3 too. CDR3 sequence reads: CASSVGVGTEAFF. The CDR3 DNA reads as TGTGCCAGCAGCGTAGGTGTCGGCACTGAAGCTTTCTTT. The chain is built from TRBV9 and TRBJ1-1; unclear D gene. This CDR3 region has 13 residues. The V gene lost 0 bases and the J gene lost 4 bases, with 7 bases spanning the gap. Germline V lookup: CDR1 SGDLS, CDR2 YYNGEE.

This chain joins TRBV28 and TRBJ2-7, with TRBD1 matching over 9 bases. After removal of 3 bases from V and 5 bases from J, the junction contained 8 bases not matched to a gene. The CDR3 covers 15 residues. CDR1 is MDHEN, CDR2 SYDVKM, per germline. Here the CDR3 reads CASSLRGTGTHEQYF. For the CDR3, the DNA is TGTGCCAGCAGTTTGAGGGGGACAGGGACTCACGAGCAGTACTTC.

V is TRBV19 and J is TRBJ1-2, with D uncertain. The CDR3 consists of 14 residues. The V gene lost 4 bases and the J gene lost 2 bases, with 11 bases spanning the gap. Germline CDR1 LNHDA, CDR2 SQIVND (reference sequence). CDR3 nucleotide sequence: TGTGCCAGTAGTAGATATTCACAGAACTATGGCTACACCTTC. This translates into CASSRYSQNYGYTF.

CDR3 loop: CATSDAGTSGKYEQYF. The CDR3 coding sequence is TGTGCCACCAGTGATGCGGGGACTAGCGGGAAGTACGAGCAGTACTTC. The genes are TRBV24-1 and TRBJ2-7, with 13 bases aligning to TRBD2. The CDR3 length is 16 residues. Germline V gene sequence: CDR1 KGHDR, CDR2 SFDVKD. Unmatched junction bases numbered 5, after V lost 3 bases and J lost 4 bases.

This clone has only one observation. The chain combines TRBV28 with TRBJ2-7, with a possible D match to TRBD2 (6 bases). Per the germline V gene, CDR1 is MDHEN and CDR2 is SYDVKM. Trimming left V 5 bases short and J 4 bases short, with 6 bases between. CDR3 size: 11 residues. Written as DNA, the CDR3 is TGTGCCAGCAGTCGGGAGTACGAGCAGTACTTC. Protein: CASSREYEQYF.

The chain employs TRBV12-3 or TRBV12-4 and TRBJ2-7, with D possibly being TRBD1 (5 bases). The CDR3 extends over 13 amino acids. V dropped 4 bases and J dropped 2 bases, with 9 bases sitting between them. In DNA, the CDR3 is TGTGCCAGCAGTTCGACAGTAACCTACGAGCAGTACTTC. Protein sequence: CASSSTVTYEQYF.

V is TRBV15 and J is TRBJ1-1; 8 nucleotides match TRBD1. V trimming: 1 base; J trimming: 10 bases; junction bases outside the gene matches: 8. Germline CDR1 LNHNV, CDR2 YYDKDF (reference sequence). The CDR3 has 14 residues. The CDR3 is CATSRGRTGSVAFF. DNA for the CDR3: TGTGCCACCAGCAGAGGGCGGACAGGGAGCGTAGCTTTCTTT.

CDR3 nucleotides: TGTGCTAGTGGTTTGGTAAGGACAGAAGTATCTGAAGCTTTCTTT. This gives the protein CASGLVRTEVSEAFF. This chain connects TRBV12-5 to TRBJ1-1, with D perhaps TRBD1 (6 bases). The CDR3 sequence is 15 residues long. V was cut by 0 bases and J by 6 bases, with 14 bases left in between. Looked up from germline, CDR1 is LGHNT and CDR2 is FRNRAP.

V and J are TRBV7-6 and TRBJ1-3, with TRBD1 matching over 8 bases. V lost 0 bases to trimming and J lost 2 bases; unmatched junction nucleotides: 3. The length of the CDR3 is 16 residues. CDR1 and CDR2 (germline): SGHVS, FNYEAQ. The CDR3, as DNA: TGTGCCAGCAGCTTAGCGTCCAGGGGGCCTGGAAACACCATATATTTT. This sequence encodes CASSLASRGPGNTIYF.

The CDR3 DNA sequence: TGTGCCAGCAGACCTAGCGGGGGCGGTGAGCAGTTCTTC. Translated, it gives CASRPSGGGEQFF. The rearrangement links TRBV25-1 to TRBJ2-1, with 10 bases identical to TRBD2. The trim removed 6 bases at V and 9 bases at J, leaving 5 bases unmatched. The CDR3 runs 13 residues. From germline, CDR1 is MGHDK and CDR2 SYGVNS.

V usage is TRBV7-8 and J usage is TRBJ1-1; a weak D match, TRBD1 (6 bases). In germline, CDR1 is SGHVS, CDR2 FQNEAQ. CDR3 length: 13 amino acids. Deletions cut 5 bases from V and 4 bases from J, with 11 bases between. In nucleotides, the CDR3 is TGTGCCAGCAGCCCCACAGGGTTCACTGAAGCTTTCTTT. It translates to CASSPTGFTEAFF. Combining the CDR3 with reference TRBV7-8 and TRBJ1-1 gives the whole variable domain GAGVSQSPRYKVAKRGQDVALRCDPISGHVSLFWYQQALGQGPEFLTYFQNEAQLDKSGLPSDRFFAERPEGSVSTLKIQRTQQEDSAVYLCASSPTGFTEAFFGQGTRLTVV.